This TCR beta chain appears in the sequencing data of a study of cytomegalovirus exposure and HLA in healthy donors. It was with 60 Vbeta and 13 Jbeta primers that the PCR ran. Profiled with immunoSEQ multiplex PCR; TCRdb holds only in-frame clones, not every one. This table has about 190,000 clones, around 90% appearing once. Study observations and caveats: Earlier analysis looked at TCR beta V segments, and most were productive about 87% or about 30% of the time. Association with HLA alleles at 0.05 false discovery rate was found for around 17,000 TCR beta sequences in a later analysis.

The CDR3 is 13 amino acids. The germline CDR1 and CDR2 sequences are MGHDK and SYGVNS. Trimming removed 7 bases from V and 0 bases from J, with 9 bases in between. To note about this clone: Antigen specificity is unknown.

The TCR originated in a boy under 10 years old in good health and CMV-seronegative. V gene TRBV25-1 combines with J gene TRBJ1-1; D gene unclear. The source material was PBMCs. The CDR3 is CASTEGMNTEAFF. In DNA form, the CDR3 reads TGTGCCAGCACCGAGGGAATGAACACTGAAGCTTTCTTT. Looking up the rest from reference TRBV25-1 and TRBJ1-1 gives the full variable domain: EADIYQTPRYLVIGTGKKITLECSQTMGHDKMYWYQQDPGMELHLIHYSYGVNSTEKGDLSSESTVSRIRTEHFPLTLESARPSHTSQYLCASTEGMNTEAFFGQGTRLTVV.